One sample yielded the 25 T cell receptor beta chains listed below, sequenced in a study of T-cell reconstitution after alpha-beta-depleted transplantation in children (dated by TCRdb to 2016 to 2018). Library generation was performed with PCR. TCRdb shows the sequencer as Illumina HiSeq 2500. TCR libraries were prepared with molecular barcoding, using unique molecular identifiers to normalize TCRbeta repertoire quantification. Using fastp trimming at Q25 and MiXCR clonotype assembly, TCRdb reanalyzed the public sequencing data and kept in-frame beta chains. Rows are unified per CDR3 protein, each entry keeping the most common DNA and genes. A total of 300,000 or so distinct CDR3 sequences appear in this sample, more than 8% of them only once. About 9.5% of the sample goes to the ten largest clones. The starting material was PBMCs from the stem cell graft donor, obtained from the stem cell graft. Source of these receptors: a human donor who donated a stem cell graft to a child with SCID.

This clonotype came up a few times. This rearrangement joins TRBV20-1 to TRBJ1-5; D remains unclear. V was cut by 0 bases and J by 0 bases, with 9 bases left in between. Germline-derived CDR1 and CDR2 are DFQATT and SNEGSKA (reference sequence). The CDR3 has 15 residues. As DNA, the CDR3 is TGCAGTGCTAGAGATATGGCTTTTAGCAATCAGCCCCAGCATTTT. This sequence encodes CSARDMAFSNQPQHF.

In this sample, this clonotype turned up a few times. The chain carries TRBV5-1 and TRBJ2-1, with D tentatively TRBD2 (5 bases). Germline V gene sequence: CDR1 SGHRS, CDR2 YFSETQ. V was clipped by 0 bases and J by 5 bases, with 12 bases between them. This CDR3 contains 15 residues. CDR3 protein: CASSLVRRADNEQFF. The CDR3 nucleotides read TGCGCCAGCAGCTTGGTTCGGAGAGCGGACAATGAGCAGTTCTTC.

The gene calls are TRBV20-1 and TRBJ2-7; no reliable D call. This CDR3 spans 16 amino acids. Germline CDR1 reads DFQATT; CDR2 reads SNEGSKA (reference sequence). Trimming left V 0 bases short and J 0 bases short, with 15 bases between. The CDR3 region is CSARDRVQPISYEQYF. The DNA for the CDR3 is TGCAGTGCTAGAGATCGCGTACAGCCCATCTCCTACGAGCAGTACTTC.

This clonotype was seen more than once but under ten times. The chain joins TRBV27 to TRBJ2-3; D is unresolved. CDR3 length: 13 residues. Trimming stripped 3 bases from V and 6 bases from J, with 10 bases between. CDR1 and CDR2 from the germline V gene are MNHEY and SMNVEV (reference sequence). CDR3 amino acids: CASSLLGSDTQYF. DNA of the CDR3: TGTGCCAGCAGTTTGCTCGGATCCGATACGCAGTATTTT.

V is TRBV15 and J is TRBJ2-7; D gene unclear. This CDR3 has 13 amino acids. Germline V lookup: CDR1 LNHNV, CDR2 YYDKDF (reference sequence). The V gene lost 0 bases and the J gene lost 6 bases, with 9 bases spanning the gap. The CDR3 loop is CATSREGLSEQYF. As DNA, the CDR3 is TGTGCCACCAGCAGAGAAGGGCTGTCCGAGCAGTACTTC.

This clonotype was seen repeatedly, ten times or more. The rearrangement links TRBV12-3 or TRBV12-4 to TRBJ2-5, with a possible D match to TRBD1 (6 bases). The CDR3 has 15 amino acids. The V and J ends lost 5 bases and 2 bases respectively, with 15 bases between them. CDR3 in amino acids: CASSTRDTEQETQYF. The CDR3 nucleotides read TGTGCCAGCAGTACTCGGGACACCGAACAAGAGACCCAGTACTTC.

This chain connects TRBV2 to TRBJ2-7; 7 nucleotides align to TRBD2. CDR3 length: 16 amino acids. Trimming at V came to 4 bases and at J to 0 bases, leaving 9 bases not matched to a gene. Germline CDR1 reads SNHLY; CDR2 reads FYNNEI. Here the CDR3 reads CASSVWLGGDSYEQYF. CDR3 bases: TGTGCCAGCAGTGTGTGGCTTGGGGGGGACTCCTACGAGCAGTACTTC. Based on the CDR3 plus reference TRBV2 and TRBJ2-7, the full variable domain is EPEVTQTPSHQVTQMGQEVILRCVPISNHLYFYWYRQILGQKVEFLVSFYNNEISEKSEIFDDQFSVERPDGSNFTLKIRSTKLEDSAMYFCASSVWLGGDSYEQYFGPGTRLTVT.

The CDR3 sequence is CASSFLDGTDTQYF. CDR3 DNA sequence: TGTGCCAGCAGTTTCCTGGACGGAACAGATACGCAGTATTTT. The chain recombines TRBV12-3 or TRBV12-4 with TRBJ2-3; D unclear. The CDR3 runs to 14 residues. Trimming pared 3 bases from V and 3 bases from J, leaving 10 bases between.

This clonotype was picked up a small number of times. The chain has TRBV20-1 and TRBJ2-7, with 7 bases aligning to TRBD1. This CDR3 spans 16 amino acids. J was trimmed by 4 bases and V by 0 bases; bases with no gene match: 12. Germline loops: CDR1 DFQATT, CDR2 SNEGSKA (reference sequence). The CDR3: CSARDRGQVHAYEQYF. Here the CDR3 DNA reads TGCAGTGCTAGAGACAGAGGACAGGTTCATGCGTACGAGCAGTACTTC.

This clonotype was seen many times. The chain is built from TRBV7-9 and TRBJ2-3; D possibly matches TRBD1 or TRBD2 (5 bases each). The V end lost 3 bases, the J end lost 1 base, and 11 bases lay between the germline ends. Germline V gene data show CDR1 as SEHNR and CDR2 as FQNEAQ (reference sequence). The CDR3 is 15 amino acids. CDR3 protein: CASSFRDRRTDTQYF. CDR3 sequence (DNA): TGTGCCAGCAGCTTCCGGGACCGCCGCACAGATACGCAGTATTTT.

CDR3 amino acids: CASSMTGQGNVLTF. CDR3 in DNA: TGTGCCAGCAGTATGACAGGCCAGGGCAACGTCCTGACTTTC. The chain links TRBV6-1 to TRBJ2-6, with a possible D match to TRBD1 (6 bases). The CDR3 is 14 residues long. CDR1 and CDR2 (germline): MNHNS, SASEGT. Between the trimmed V and J ends, which lost 5 bases and 9 bases, there was a span of 14 bases.

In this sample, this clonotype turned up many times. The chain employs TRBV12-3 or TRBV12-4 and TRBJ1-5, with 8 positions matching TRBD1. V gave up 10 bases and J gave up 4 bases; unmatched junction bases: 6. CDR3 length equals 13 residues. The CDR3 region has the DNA TGTGCCACCAGGACAGGGCCTAATCAGCCCCAGCATTTT. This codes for CATRTGPNQPQHF.

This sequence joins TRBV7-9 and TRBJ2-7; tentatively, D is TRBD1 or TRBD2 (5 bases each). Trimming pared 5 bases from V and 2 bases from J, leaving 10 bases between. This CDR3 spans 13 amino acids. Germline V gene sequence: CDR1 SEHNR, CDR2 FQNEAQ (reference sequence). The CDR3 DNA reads TGTGCCAGCAGCCCGGGACGACCCTACGAGCAGTACTTC. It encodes CASSPGRPYEQYF.

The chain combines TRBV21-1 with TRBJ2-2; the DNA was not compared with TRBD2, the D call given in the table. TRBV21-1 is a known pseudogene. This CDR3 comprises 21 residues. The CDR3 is CASSKGWTSGGKNGNTGELFF. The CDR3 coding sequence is TGTGCCAGCAGCAAAGGGTGGACTAGCGGGGGAAAGAACGGGAACACCGGGGAGCTGTTTTTT.

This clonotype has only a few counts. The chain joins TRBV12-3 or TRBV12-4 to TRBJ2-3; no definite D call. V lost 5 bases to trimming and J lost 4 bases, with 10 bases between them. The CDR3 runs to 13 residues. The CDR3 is CASSPTYPDTQYF. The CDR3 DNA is TGTGCCAGCAGTCCTACCTATCCAGATACGCAGTATTTT.

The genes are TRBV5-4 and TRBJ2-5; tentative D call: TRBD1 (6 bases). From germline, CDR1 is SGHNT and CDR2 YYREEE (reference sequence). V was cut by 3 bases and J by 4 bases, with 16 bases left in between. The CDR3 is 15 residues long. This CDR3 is CASSSTTGKSETQYF. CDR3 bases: TGTGCCAGCAGCTCAACCACAGGGAAATCAGAGACCCAGTACTTC.

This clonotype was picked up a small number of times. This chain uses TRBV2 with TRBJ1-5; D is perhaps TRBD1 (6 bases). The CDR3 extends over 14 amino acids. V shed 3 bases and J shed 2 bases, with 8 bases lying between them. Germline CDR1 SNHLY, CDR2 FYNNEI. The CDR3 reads CASSEGGRNQPQHF. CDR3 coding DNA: TGTGCCAGCAGTGAGGGGGGCCGCAATCAGCCCCAGCATTTT.

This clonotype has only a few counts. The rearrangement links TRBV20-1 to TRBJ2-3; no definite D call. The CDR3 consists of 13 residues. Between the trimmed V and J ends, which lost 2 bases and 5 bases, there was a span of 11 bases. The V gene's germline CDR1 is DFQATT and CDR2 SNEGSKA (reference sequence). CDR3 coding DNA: TGCAGTGCTAGACCGGGTTTCGGAGATACGCAGTATTTT. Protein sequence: CSARPGFGDTQYF.

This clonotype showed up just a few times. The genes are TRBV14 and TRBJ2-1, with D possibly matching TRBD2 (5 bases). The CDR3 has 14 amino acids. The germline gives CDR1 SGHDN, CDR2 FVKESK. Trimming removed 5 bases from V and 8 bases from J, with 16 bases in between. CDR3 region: CASSWRGLEDEQFF. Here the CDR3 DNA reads TGTGCCAGCAGCTGGCGAGGGCTTGAGGATGAGCAGTTCTTC.

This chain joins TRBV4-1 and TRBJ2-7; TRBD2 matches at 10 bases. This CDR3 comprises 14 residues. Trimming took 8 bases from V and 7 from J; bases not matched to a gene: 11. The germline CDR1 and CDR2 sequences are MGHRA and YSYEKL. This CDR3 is CASGYGLAATEQYF. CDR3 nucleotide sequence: TGCGCCAGCGGCTACGGACTAGCGGCGACAGAGCAGTACTTC.

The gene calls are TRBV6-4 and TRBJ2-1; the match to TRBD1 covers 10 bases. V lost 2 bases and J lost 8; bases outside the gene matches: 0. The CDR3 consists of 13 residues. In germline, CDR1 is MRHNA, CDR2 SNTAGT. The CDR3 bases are TGTGCCAGCAGTGACGACAGGGGGCATGAGCAGTTCTTC. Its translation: CASSDDRGHEQFF.

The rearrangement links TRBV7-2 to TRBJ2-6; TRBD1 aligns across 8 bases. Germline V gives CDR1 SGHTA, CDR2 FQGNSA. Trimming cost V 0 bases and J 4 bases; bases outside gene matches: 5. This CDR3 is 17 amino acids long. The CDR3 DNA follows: TGTGCCAGCAGCTTAGCCCGACAGGGGACGGGGGCCAACGTCCTGACTTTC. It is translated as CASSLARQGTGANVLTF.

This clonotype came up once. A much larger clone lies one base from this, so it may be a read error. The chain's CDR3 is CASSPWGGELIF. The CDR3, as DNA: TGTGCCAGCAGCCCCTGGGGCGGGGAGCTGATTTTT. V and J are TRBV11-2 and TRBJ2-2, with D possibly matching TRBD2 (6 bases). The CDR3 has 12 amino acids. The germline V gene has CDR1 SGHAT and CDR2 FQNNGV.

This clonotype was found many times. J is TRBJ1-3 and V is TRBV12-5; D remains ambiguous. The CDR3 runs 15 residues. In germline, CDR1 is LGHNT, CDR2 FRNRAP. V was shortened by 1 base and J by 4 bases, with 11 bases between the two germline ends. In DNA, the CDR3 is TGTGCTAGTGGTTTGGGACCCCGGACGGGAAACACCATATATTTT. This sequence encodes CASGLGPRTGNTIYF.

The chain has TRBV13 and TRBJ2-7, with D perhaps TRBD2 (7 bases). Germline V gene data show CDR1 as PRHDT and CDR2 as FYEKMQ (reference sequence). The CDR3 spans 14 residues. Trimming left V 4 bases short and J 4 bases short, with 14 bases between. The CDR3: CASSSLGGDYEQYF. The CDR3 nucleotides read TGTGCCAGCAGCTCCCTAGGGGGGGATTACGAGCAGTACTTC.